The 11 T cell receptor beta chains listed next were all sequenced from one sample in a study of tumor and adjacent non-tumor tissue in lung cancer (dated by TCRdb to the late 2010s). RNA was isolated from bulk, unsorted tissue, and RNA quality was assessed with a NanoDrop ND-1000 and an Agilent 2100. Preparation of the library involved multiplex PCR. This sample was sequenced with an Illumina HiSeq 2500. Following protocols modified from ARM-PCR, the researchers constructed TCRbeta libraries through three rounds of nested PCR with primers (Table S4). Using fastp at Q25 and MiXCR, TCRdb reprocessed the public reads and kept productive beta chains. Identical CDR3 proteins give one entry, which carries the most common genes and DNA. Counted in this sample were about 76,000 distinct CDR3 sequences; around 70% of them appeared once. The ten top clones hold 10% to 15% of the sample. The sequencing input was lung tumor tissue. These receptors were taken from a woman in her seventies with non-small cell lung cancer.

This chain uses TRBV2 with TRBJ2-4; D unclear. This CDR3 has 19 residues. Trimming took off 2 bases at V and 1 base at J, with 21 bases between the two ends. Germline V CDR1 and CDR2: SNHLY, FYNNEI. CDR3 sequence (DNA): TGTGCCAGCAGTGAAACGGAATGTGCGGCGGAGTCCGCCAAAAACATTCAGTACTTC. Protein: CASSETECAAESAKNIQYF.

A remark on this clonotype: One end of the junction fails to match germline, which may point to a read error. The chain is built from TRBV12-3 or TRBV12-4 and TRBJ1-5; D gene uncertain. This CDR3 has 14 amino acids. CDR3 in amino acids: CASSLGRRDQSQHF. In nucleotides, the CDR3 is TGTGCCAGCAGTTTAGGCAGACGCGATCAGTCCCAGCATTTT.

This clonotype was found many times. The CDR3 DNA follows: TGTGCCAGCAGCCCCCTCCGGGGGCCGTGGTTGAGTTCACCCCTCCACTTT. It is translated as CASSPLRGPWLSSPLHF. The rearrangement joins TRBV28 to TRBJ1-6; D is possibly TRBD1 (6 bases). V lost 6 bases and J lost 9, with 24 bases in between. CDR1 and CDR2 from the germline V gene are MDHEN and SYDVKM. This CDR3 has 17 amino acids.

The V call is TRBV20-1, the J call TRBJ2-7; TRBD2 aligns across 10 bases. The CDR3 is 15 amino acids. The J segment lost 8 bases and the V segment lost 0 bases, leaving 10 bases of the junction unmatched. Germline V lookup: CDR1 DFQATT, CDR2 SNEGSKA (reference sequence). CDR3 nucleotides: TGCAGTGCTAGAGATCAGGGTAGCGGGAGGAAGAAGCAGTACTTC. Protein sequence: CSARDQGSGRKKQYF.

A word on this clonotype: A much larger clonotype is one base distant, so this may be a read error. The gene calls are TRBV6-6 and TRBJ2-7, with D perhaps matching TRBD2 (5 bases). This CDR3 has 12 amino acids. CDR1 MNHNY and CDR2 SVGAGI come from the germline V gene (reference sequence). The CDR3 loop is CASSWESYVQYF. The CDR3 DNA reads as TGTGCCAGCAGTTGGGAGTCCTACGTGCAGTACTTC.

This clonotype was counted ten times or more. V gene TRBV24-1 combines with J gene TRBJ2-1, with TRBD2 matching 9 bases. The CDR3 is made up of 16 amino acids. Losses at the gene ends were 4 bases for V and 9 bases for J; bases not matched to a gene: 12. Germline V lookup: CDR1 KGHDR, CDR2 SFDVKD. This CDR3 is CATSDPYSGRDGEQFF. CDR3 DNA sequence: TGTGCCACCAGTGACCCTTATAGCGGGAGAGACGGTGAGCAGTTCTTC.

Of note for this clonotype: The CDR3 does not close with the conserved phenylalanine or tryptophan, likely indicating a read error. The V and J genes are TRBV5-4 and TRBJ2-7; the D call may be TRBD1 or TRBD2 (7 bases each). This CDR3 contains 14 residues. Germline V gene data show CDR1 as SGHNT and CDR2 as YYREEE (reference sequence). The CDR3 loop reads CASTLGGGEGEQYS. CDR3 nucleotide sequence: TGCGCCAGCACCCTGGGAGGGGGCGAAGGCGAGCAGTACTCC.

This clonotype was detected once. At one end, the junction sequence differs from germline, possibly due to a read error. This chain links TRBV12-3 or TRBV12-4 with TRBJ2-1; no clear D. This CDR3 comprises 13 residues. The chain's CDR3 is CTSSLVVRDEQFF. As DNA, the CDR3 is TGTACCAGCAGCTTGGTAGTTCGAGATGAGCAGTTCTTC.

This clonotype appeared a single time. The rearrangement joins TRBV12-3 or TRBV12-4 to TRBJ2-2; tentative D call: TRBD1 (6 bases). There are 14 residues in the CDR3. V was cut by 8 bases and J by 5 bases, with 15 bases left in between. CDR3 in DNA: TGTGCCAGCGGCCCCAATACAGGGACCGGGGAGCTGTTTTTT. Encoded protein: CASGPNTGTGELFF.

To note about this clonotype: One end of the junction is discordant with germline, which a read error may explain. V and J are TRBV2 and TRBJ1-2, with 9 bases matching TRBD1. The CDR3 has 14 amino acids. CDR1 SNHLY and CDR2 FYNNEI come from the germline V gene. The CDR3 nucleotides are TGTGCCAGCAGGAGGACAGGGGAGATGGGAGGCTACATCTTC. Its protein is CASRRTGEMGGYIF.

The CDR3: CASSLSPGMNTEAFF. As DNA, the CDR3 is TGTGCCAGCAGCTTAAGTCCGGGAATGAACACTGAAGCTTTCTTT. V gene TRBV7-3 combines with J gene TRBJ1-1; no reliable D call. Trimming removed 1 base at V and 0 bases at J, with 9 bases between. CDR1 is SGHTA, CDR2 FQGTGA, per germline. CDR3 length: 15 amino acids.